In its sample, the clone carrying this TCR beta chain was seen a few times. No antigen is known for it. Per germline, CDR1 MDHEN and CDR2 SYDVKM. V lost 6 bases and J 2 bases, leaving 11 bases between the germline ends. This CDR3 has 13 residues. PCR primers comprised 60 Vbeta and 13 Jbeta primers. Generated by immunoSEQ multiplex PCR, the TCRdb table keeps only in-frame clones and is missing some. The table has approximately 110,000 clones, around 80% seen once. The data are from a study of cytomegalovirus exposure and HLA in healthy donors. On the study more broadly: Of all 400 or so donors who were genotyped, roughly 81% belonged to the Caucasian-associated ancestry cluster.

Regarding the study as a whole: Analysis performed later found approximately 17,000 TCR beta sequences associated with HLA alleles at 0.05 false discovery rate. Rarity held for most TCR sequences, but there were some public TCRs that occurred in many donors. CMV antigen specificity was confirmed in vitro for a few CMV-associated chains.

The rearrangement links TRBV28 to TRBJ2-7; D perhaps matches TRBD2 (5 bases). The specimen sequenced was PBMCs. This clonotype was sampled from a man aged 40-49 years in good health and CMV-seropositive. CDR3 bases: TGTGCCAGCAGGTGGGCGGAGGCCTACGAGCAGTACTTC. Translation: CASRWAEAYEQYF.